This record looks at one TCR beta chain sequence and its context. Its antigen is not known. The donors, aged roughly 6 to 90, were healthy Caucasians from Russia. With a J-beta primer mix and a sample-barcoded 5' primer, a second PCR ran about 6 to 11 cycles. Each CDR3 protein is one row after TCRdb ran MiXCR on the 5' RACE reads. The sample lists fewer than 2,000,000 distinct CDR3 sequences, roughly two fifths occurring once. With 5 bases removed from V and 5 bases from J, the gap between germline ends came to 15 bases. CDR3 size: 13 residues. Germline CDR1 reads SQVTM; CDR2 reads ANQGSEA. The sample belongs to a study of blood T cells in healthy people across ages. General study points: The study regarded diversity estimates from one million T cells as underestimates. When set beside aged donors, long-lived donors presented more naive CD4+ cells and higher diversity. As age increased, TCR beta diversity per million T cells fell in a roughly linear fashion.

The sequence was obtained from a human donor in good health. The sequenced sample was blood. The V call is TRBV29-1, the J call TRBJ1-1; possible D gene TRBD1, 6 bases. CDR3 region: CSVMLGGETEAFF. The CDR3 nucleotides are TGCAGCGTTATGTTGGGGGGCGAAACTGAAGCTTTCTTT. The whole variable domain, remainder taken from reference TRBV29-1 and TRBJ1-1, is SAVISQKPSRDICQRGTSLTIQCQVDSQVTMMFWYRQQPGQSLTLIATANQGSEATYESGFVIDKFPISRPNLTFSTLTVSNMSPEDSSIYLCSVMLGGETEAFFGQGTRLTVV.